The rows below give T cell receptor beta chains drawn from one sample of a study of STAT5B mutations in CD4+ large granular lymphocyte leukemia. The protocol was immunoSEQ multiplex PCR, while the TCRdb copy is restricted to in-frame clones and leaves out a portion. The repertoire includes some 51,000 clones, roughly 84% of them detected once, and 0.3% to 0.4% sits in the top ten. The source material was CD4+ T cells from blood buffy coats. These receptors all stem from a human donor in good health. CDR3s include the opening cysteine and the closing phenylalanine or tryptophan. The D gene is left open where the match is weak. Size tells how often a clone was seen (once, few, many) or the class of an expanded clone, and some rows leave it out.

size: NA
D: TRBD2
V: TRBV11-2
J: TRBJ2-3
CDR3: CASSLVAGGISTDTQYF
DNA: TGTGCCAGCAGCTTAGTAGCGGGGGGTATAAGCACAGATACGCAGTATTTT

size: NA
D: NA
V: TRBV30
J: TRBJ2-5
CDR3: CAWGRREGQETQYF
DNA: TGTGCCTGGGGGCGGAGGGAAGGCCAAGAGACCCAGTACTTC

size: NA
D: TRBD2
V: TRBV7-3
J: TRBJ2-2
CDR3: CASSHAGQAGYTGELFF
DNA: TGTGCCAGCAGCCACGCCGGACAAGCGGGATACACCGGGGAGCTGTTTTTT

size: NA
D: NA
V: TRBV28
J: TRBJ1-1
CDR3: CASRLGTPSTEAFF
DNA: TGTGCCAGCCGTCTCGGGACACCGTCTACCGAAGCTTTCTTT

size: NA
D: NA
V: TRBV5-4
J: TRBJ1-1
CDR3: CASSSDTEAFF
DNA: TGTGCCAGCAGCTCCGACACTGAAGCTTTCTTT

size: NA
D: TRBD2
V: TRBV2
J: TRBJ2-1
CDR3: CALKEREGYNEQFF
DNA: TGTGCCTTAAAGGAGCGGGAGGGCTACAATGAGCAGTTCTTC

size: NA
D: TRBD1
V: TRBV2
J: TRBJ1-2
CDR3: CARRQGAHGYTF
DNA: TGTGCCAGAAGACAGGGGGCACATGGCTACACCTTC

size: few
D: NA
V: TRBV9
J: TRBJ1-4
CDR3: CASSVGTGKREKLFF
DNA: TGTGCCAGCAGCGTAGGGACGGGGAAGCGGGAAAAACTGTTTTTT

size: NA
D: NA
V: TRBV6-5
J: TRBJ1-1
CDR3: CASTPGGYTEAFF
DNA: TGTGCCAGCACCCCCGGGGGATACACTGAAGCTTTCTTT

size: NA
D: NA
V: TRBV11-2
J: TRBJ2-3
CDR3: CASSLDVGTQYF
DNA: TGTGCCAGCAGCTTAGATGTTGGTACGCAGTATTTT

size: NA
D: NA
V: TRBV10-3
J: TRBJ2-3
CDR3: CAISEAGREDTQYF
DNA: TGTGCCATCAGTGAGGCCGGTAGGGAAGATACGCAGTATTTT

size: NA
D: NA
V: TRBV2
J: TRBJ1-4
CDR3: CASSEAGMANEKLFF
DNA: TGTGCCAGCAGTGAAGCAGGGATGGCTAATGAAAAACTGTTTTTT

size: NA
D: TRBD2
V: TRBV7-9
J: TRBJ2-3
CDR3: CASSSGALAGPIGADTQYF
DNA: TGTGCCAGCAGCTCCGGGGCGCTAGCGGGGCCGATTGGGGCAGATACGCAGTATTTT

size: few
D: NA
V: TRBV7-9
J: TRBJ1-3
CDR3: CASSPGAGNTIYF
DNA: TGTGCCAGCAGCCCAGGGGCTGGAAACACCATATATTTT

size: NA
D: NA
V: TRBV9
J: TRBJ1-5
CDR3: CASSGGPPNQPQHF
DNA: TGTGCCAGCAGCGGCGGACCCCCCAATCAGCCCCAGCATTTT

size: NA
D: NA
V: TRBV27
J: TRBJ2-3
CDR3: CASSFKARRASTDTQYF
DNA: TGTGCCAGCAGTTTTAAGGCAAGGAGAGCGAGCACAGATACGCAGTATTTT

size: NA
D: NA
V: TRBV6-1
J: TRBJ1-1
CDR3: CASSSGKATEAFF
DNA: TGTGCCAGCAGTTCAGGGAAGGCCACTGAAGCTTTCTTT

size: NA
D: NA
V: TRBV9
J: TRBJ2-4
CDR3: CASSLEAYEMDIQYF
DNA: TGTGCCAGCAGCCTAGAGGCCTACGAAATGGACATTCAGTACTTC

size: NA
D: TRBD1
V: TRBV18
J: TRBJ2-2
CDR3: CASSPGTGDTGELFF
DNA: TGTGCCAGCTCACCAGGGACAGGGGACACCGGGGAGCTGTTTTTT

size: NA
D: TRBD2
V: TRBV30
J: TRBJ2-3
CDR3: CAWRRGMSGGATDTQYF
DNA: TGTGCCTGGAGAAGAGGGATGAGCGGGGGGGCAACAGATACGCAGTATTTT

size: few
D: TRBD1
V: TRBV25-1
J: TRBJ1-2
CDR3: CASSEGTGGYGYTF
DNA: TGTGCCAGCAGTGAGGGGACAGGGGGGTATGGCTACACCTTC

size: NA
D: TRBD1
V: TRBV5-1
J: TRBJ1-2
CDR3: CASSFLETGDGYTF
DNA: TGCGCCAGCAGCTTTTTGGAGACAGGGGATGGCTACACCTTC

size: NA
D: NA
V: TRBV6-6
J: TRBJ2-7
CDR3: CASSYLQGLGGGEQYF
DNA: TGTGCCAGCAGTTACCTACAGGGTCTCGGAGGGGGTGAGCAGTACTTC

size: NA
D: NA
V: TRBV6-1
J: TRBJ1-5
CDR3: CATNSGDDQPQHF
DNA: TGTGCCACCAATAGTGGGGATGATCAGCCCCAGCATTTT

size: NA
D: NA
V: TRBV11-2
J: TRBJ2-5
CDR3: CASSLGRETQYF
DNA: TGTGCCAGCAGCCTAGGTCGTGAGACCCAGTACTTC

size: NA
D: TRBD2
V: TRBV29-1
J: TRBJ2-2
CDR3: CSVELAGGPFVTGELFF
DNA: TGCAGCGTCGAACTAGCGGGAGGGCCTTTCGTCACCGGGGAGCTGTTTTTT

size: NA
D: NA
V: TRBV7-6
J: TRBJ1-3
CDR3: CASSFSRESGNTIYF
DNA: TGTGCCAGCAGTTTCTCCAGGGAGTCTGGAAACACCATATATTTT

size: NA
D: NA
V: TRBV15
J: TRBJ2-1
CDR3: CATSRGWRESYNEQFF
DNA: TGTGCCACCAGCAGAGGGTGGCGGGAATCCTACAATGAGCAGTTCTTC

size: NA
D: TRBD2
V: TRBV11-2
J: TRBJ2-5
CDR3: CASSLEGTSGGAEETQYF
DNA: TGTGCCAGCAGCTTAGAAGGGACTAGCGGGGGGGCCGAAGAGACCCAGTACTTC

size: NA
D: NA
V: TRBV10-3
J: TRBJ1-5
CDR3: CAISEANQPQHF
DNA: TGTGCCATCAGTGAGGCAAATCAGCCCCAGCATTTT

size: NA
D: TRBD1
V: TRBV7-3
J: TRBJ1-1
CDR3: CASSLGGGPNTEAFF
DNA: TGTGCCAGCAGCTTGGGAGGGGGCCCTAACACTGAAGCTTTCTTT

size: NA
D: NA
V: TRBV18
J: TRBJ1-4
CDR3: CASSPGTPNEKLFF
DNA: TGTGCCAGCTCCCCTGGGACGCCTAATGAAAAACTGTTTTTT

size: NA
D: NA
V: TRBV5-6
J: TRBJ2-7
CDR3: CASSLAYEQYF
DNA: TGTGCCAGCAGCTTGGCCTACGAGCAGTACTTC

size: NA
D: NA
V: TRBV11-2
J: TRBJ2-5
CDR3: CASRRDPKTQYF
DNA: TGTGCCAGCAGAAGGGACCCCAAGACCCAGTACTTC

size: NA
D: TRBD1
V: TRBV10-3
J: TRBJ1-4
CDR3: CAISASPGQANEKLFF
DNA: TGTGCCATCAGCGCAAGCCCGGGACAGGCTAATGAAAAACTGTTTTTT

size: NA
D: TRBD1
V: TRBV5-4
J: TRBJ1-1
CDR3: CASSFLRQGNTEAFF
DNA: TGTGCCAGCAGCTTTCTACGACAGGGGAACACTGAAGCTTTCTTT

size: NA
D: NA
V: TRBV19
J: TRBJ2-3
CDR3: CASSKSGSTDTQYF
DNA: TGTGCCAGTAGTAAGAGCGGGAGCACAGATACGCAGTATTTT

size: NA
D: NA
V: TRBV5-1
J: TRBJ2-3
CDR3: CASSLVGRDADTQYF
DNA: TGCGCCAGCAGCTTGGTCGGCAGGGATGCAGATACGCAGTATTTT

size: NA
D: TRBD1
V: TRBV2
J: TRBJ1-5
CDR3: CASRGQGAHQPQHF
DNA: TGTGCCAGCAGGGGACAGGGGGCGCATCAGCCCCAGCATTTT

size: NA
D: NA
V: TRBV5-1
J: TRBJ1-6
CDR3: CASSLPGEGDSPLHF
DNA: TGCGCCAGCAGCCTACCAGGGGAAGGAGATTCACCCCTCCACTTT

size: once
D: NA
V: TRBV5-4
J: TRBJ2-4
CDR3: CASSRPGGKMDIQYF
DNA: TGTGCCAGCAGCAGGCCCGGGGGCAAAATGGACATTCAGTACTTC

size: NA
D: TRBD1
V: TRBV27
J: TRBJ2-1
CDR3: CASMIGDRGHEQFF
DNA: TGTGCCAGCATGATAGGAGACAGGGGGCATGAGCAGTTCTTC

size: once
D: TRBD1
V: TRBV11-3
J: TRBJ1-1
CDR3: CASSPRTGMGNTEAFF
DNA: TGTGCCAGCAGCCCCCGGACAGGGATGGGGAACACTGAAGCTTTCTTT

size: NA
D: TRBD1
V: TRBV7-2
J: TRBJ1-2
CDR3: CASSLRRGDYGYTF
DNA: TGTGCCAGCAGCTTACGCAGGGGGGACTATGGCTACACCTTC

size: NA
D: TRBD1
V: TRBV6-1
J: TRBJ2-7
CDR3: CASTIDRGYYEQYF
DNA: TGTGCCAGCACCATTGACAGGGGGTACTACGAGCAGTACTTC

size: NA
D: NA
V: TRBV7-6
J: TRBJ1-1
CDR3: CASSLAFGETLLVNTEAFF
DNA: TGTGCCAGCAGCTTAGCCTTTGGAGAAACCCTTCTAGTGAACACTGAAGCTTTCTTT

size: NA
D: NA
V: TRBV14
J: TRBJ2-5
CDR3: CASSQSPGGPTQTQYF
DNA: TGTGCCAGCAGCCAGAGCCCCGGGGGGCCGACACAGACCCAGTACTTC

size: NA
D: TRBD1
V: TRBV10-1
J: TRBJ1-1
CDR3: CASSKGQGDTEAFF
DNA: TGCGCCAGCAGCAAGGGACAGGGGGACACTGAAGCTTTCTTT